Below, one T cell receptor (beta chain) is given with its context. What it binds is unknown. Produced via immunoSEQ multiplex PCR; TCRdb's table is partial and in-frame only. This sample has 1,500 to 2,000 clones, with approximately 24% found just once. This sample stems from a study of T cells in localized non-small cell lung cancer. Study-wide findings and caveats: Uninvolved nearby lung showed the greatest T cell clonality, exceeding that found in tumor. An association was observed between higher blood T cell density and longer overall survival. There were a median 57 of the top 100 tumor clones appearing in adjacent lung.

Per germline, CDR1 SGHNT and CDR2 YENEEA. V shed 3 bases, J shed 5 bases, and the junction held 12 bases outside the gene matches. This CDR3 has 16 amino acids. The sequence came from a woman between 40 and 69 years old with stage II lung adenocarcinoma. The rearrangement uses TRBV11-3 and TRBJ2-5; 7 bases line up with TRBD1. Here the sequenced sample was lung tumor tissue, taken before any cancer treatment. For the CDR3, the DNA is TGTGCCAGCAGCTTCCGGGCAGGGGGTTATGGGGAGACCCAGTACTTC. Its protein product is CASSFRAGGYGETQYF.